These 21 T cell receptor beta chains were all obtained from the same sample, sequenced in a study of shared clonotypes between healthy human individuals. The data were produced by immunoSEQ multiplex PCR, yet TCRdb's version contains in-frame clones alone and is incomplete. The sample shows roughly 2,000,000 clones, just under 95% of them seen only once. Naive CD8 cells comprised CD45RO-negative, CCR7-positively selected cells, excluding terminally differentiated effector memory CD45RA+ cells. The sequenced material came from naive CD8+ T cells from PBMCs. These receptors all come from a man in his late teens or twenties in good health. Some clones in this sample may be carry-over from other donors' samples.

The CDR3 protein is CASSFGSAYEQYF. The CDR3, as DNA: TGTGCCAGCAGCTTCGGGTCGGCCTACGAGCAGTACTTC. V and J are TRBV7-3 and TRBJ2-7; no definite D call. CDR3 length: 13 amino acids. CDR1 is SGHTA, CDR2 FQGTGA, per germline. Trimming cost V 3 bases and J 2 bases, with 8 bases left between them. Looking up the rest from reference TRBV7-3 and TRBJ2-7 gives the full variable domain: GAGVSQTPSNKVTEKGKYVELRCDPISGHTALYWYRQSLGQGPEFLIYFQGTGAADDSGLPNDRFFAVRPEGSVSTLKIQRTERGDSAVYLCASSFGSAYEQYFGPGTRLTVT.

This chain joins TRBV5-1 and TRBJ2-1; D perhaps matches TRBD1 (6 bases). Trimming removed 7 bases from V and 6 bases from J, with 11 bases in between. Germline CDR1 and CDR2: SGHRS and YFSETQ. The CDR3 loop spans 12 amino acids. The CDR3 sequence is CASGRTANEQFF. For the CDR3, the DNA is TGCGCCAGCGGGCGGACAGCCAATGAGCAGTTCTTC.

On this clone itself: Within the sample, other DNA sequences also encode this same CDR3. The chain couples TRBV5-4 to TRBJ2-7; D may be TRBD1 (5 bases). This CDR3 has 14 amino acids. V was shortened by 0 bases and J by 2 bases, with 9 bases between the two germline ends. CDR1 and CDR2 (germline): SGHNT, YYREEE (reference sequence). Here the CDR3 reads CASSLGAGTYEQYF. Written as DNA, the CDR3 is TGTGCCAGCAGCTTGGGAGCAGGGACCTACGAGCAGTACTTC.

The chain links TRBV15 to TRBJ2-3; D gene ambiguous. The CDR3 totals 9 residues. V lost 4 bases, J lost 7 bases, and 0 bases lay in between. Germline CDR1 reads LNHNV; CDR2 reads YYDKDF (reference sequence). CDR3 residues: CATSNTQYF. The DNA of the CDR3 is TGTGCCACCAGCAATACGCAGTATTTT.

The chain has TRBV7-7 and TRBJ2-1, with D unclear. The CDR3 is 11 residues long. The germline gives CDR1 SSHAT, CDR2 FNYEAQ (reference sequence). V gave up 5 bases and J gave up 8 bases, with 7 bases separating them. This CDR3 reads CASSPRHEQFF. The CDR3 DNA reads as TGTGCCAGCAGCCCACGGCATGAGCAGTTCTTC.

The J gene is TRBJ1-1, the V gene TRBV13; D call uncertain. Trimming cost V 2 bases and J 1 base, with 11 bases left between them. The CDR3 length is 15 residues. CDR1 and CDR2 (germline): PRHDT, FYEKMQ (reference sequence). CDR3 amino acids: CASSLRVTSNTEAFF. The CDR3 region has the DNA TGTGCCAGCAGCTTAAGGGTAACCTCGAACACTGAAGCTTTCTTT.

The genes are TRBV27 and TRBJ2-4; TRBD2 might be the D (6 bases). Germline assignment: CDR1 MNHEY and CDR2 SMNVEV (reference sequence). The CDR3 spans 16 residues. V dropped 5 bases and J dropped 0 bases, with 14 bases sitting between them. The CDR3 reads CASSPGVEGAKNIQYF. CDR3 bases: TGTGCCAGCAGTCCGGGGGTCGAGGGAGCCAAAAACATTCAGTACTTC.

About this clone: Other DNA sequences in this specimen translate into the identical CDR3. This chain connects TRBV9 to TRBJ2-3; TRBD2 agrees at 9 bases. Germline V gives CDR1 SGDLS, CDR2 YYNGEE. Trimming cost V 0 bases and J 3 bases; bases outside gene matches: 5. This CDR3 spans 16 amino acids. The CDR3 bases are TGTGCCAGCAGCGTAGGTACTAGCGGGCGTACAGATACGCAGTATTTT. The encoded protein is CASSVGTSGRTDTQYF.

This sequence joins TRBV13 and TRBJ2-7, with 7 bases fitting TRBD2. CDR3 size: 14 residues. Germline V gene data show CDR1 as PRHDT and CDR2 as FYEKMQ (reference sequence). V was clipped by 3 bases and J by 0 bases; unmatched bases: 2. CDR3 bases: TGTGCCAGCAGCTTTGGACTAGACTCCTACGAGCAGTACTTC. Translating it yields CASSFGLDSYEQYF.

The sample holds one count of this clone. This chain connects TRBV4-1 to TRBJ2-2, with D perhaps matching TRBD2 (6 bases). Germline loops: CDR1 MGHRA, CDR2 YSYEKL. This CDR3 comprises 16 residues. The germline V and J ends were trimmed by 2 bases and 1 base, with 11 bases remaining between them. This CDR3 reads CASSQLPRGNTGELFF. The CDR3 DNA follows: TGCGCCAGCAGCCAACTCCCGCGGGGGAACACCGGGGAGCTGTTTTTT.

The V gene is TRBV2, the J gene TRBJ2-4, with 10 bases identical to TRBD1. This CDR3 has 16 amino acids. Germline trimming cut 2 bases from V and 7 bases from J; bases unmatched to any gene: 8. Germline V gives CDR1 SNHLY, CDR2 FYNNEI. CDR3 sequence (DNA): TGTGCCAGCAGTGAACCTCCCGGGACAGGGGTCAACATTCAGTACTTC. Protein sequence: CASSEPPGTGVNIQYF.

V is TRBV15 and J is TRBJ2-1; maybe TRBD1 (5 bases). CDR3 length: 14 residues. The germline V and J ends were trimmed by 4 bases and 3 bases, with 10 bases remaining between them. Germline CDR1 LNHNV, CDR2 YYDKDF (reference sequence). DNA for the CDR3: TGTGCCACCAGCATCCGGACAAACTACAATGAGCAGTTCTTC. Translated, it gives CATSIRTNYNEQFF.

A word on this clone: The same CDR3 arises from other DNA sequences in this sample as well. V is TRBV7-9 and J is TRBJ1-1; D is unresolved. Germline assignment: CDR1 SEHNR and CDR2 FQNEAQ (reference sequence). The CDR3 loop spans 10 amino acids. V lost 3 bases to trimming and J lost 8 bases, with 4 bases between them. CDR3 protein: CASSFTEAFF. DNA for the CDR3: TGTGCCAGCAGCTTTACGGAAGCTTTCTTT. The full variable domain, rest sourced from reference TRBV7-9 and TRBJ1-1, is DTGVSQNPRHKITKRGQNVTFRCDPISEHNRLYWYRQTLGQGPEFLTYFQNEAQLEKSRLLSDRFSAERPKGSFSTLEIQRTEQGDSAMYLCASSFTEAFFGQGTRLTVV.

Regarding this clone: Other DNA sequences in the sample encode the same CDR3. The V gene is TRBV28, the J gene TRBJ2-3, with a tentative D call TRBD1 (5 bases). V dropped 5 bases and J dropped 6 bases, with 6 bases sitting between them. Germline-derived CDR1 and CDR2 are MDHEN and SYDVKM. The CDR3 length is 11 residues. In nucleotides, the CDR3 is TGTGCCAGCAGTCCAGGGGATACGCAGTATTTT. Translation gives CASSPGDTQYF.

V and J are TRBV9 and TRBJ2-3; tentatively, D is TRBD1 or TRBD2 (5 bases each). CDR1 is SGDLS and CDR2 is YYNGEE in the germline V gene. Trimming removed 4 bases from V and 1 base from J, with 19 bases in between. The length of the CDR3 is 17 residues. The CDR3 protein is CASSPVGTGGRTDTQYF. DNA for the CDR3: TGTGCCAGCAGCCCTGTAGGGACGGGCGGTCGCACAGATACGCAGTATTTT.

The rearrangement links TRBV7-8 to TRBJ2-1; maybe TRBD2 (6 bases). V was pared by 1 base and J by 10 bases, with 20 bases between. Per germline, CDR1 SGHVS and CDR2 FQNEAQ. This CDR3 has 16 amino acids. The CDR3 loop reads CASSLVGRWGLGEQFF. The CDR3 DNA reads TGTGCCAGCAGCTTAGTAGGGAGGTGGGGATTAGGAGAGCAGTTCTTC.

The chain carries TRBV16 and TRBJ2-7, with a tentative D call TRBD2 (6 bases). This CDR3 comprises 15 residues. V was shortened by 6 bases and J by 3 bases, with 18 bases between the two germline ends. CDR1 is KGHSY, CDR2 FQNENV, per germline. CDR3 region: CASSLSGGVYYEQYF. The DNA for the CDR3 is TGTGCCAGCAGTCTTAGCGGAGGAGTTTACTACGAGCAGTACTTC.

In DNA, the CDR3 is TGTGCCAGCAGTGAATCGTGGGGGCTAGTAAACAATGAGCAGTTCTTC. Residues: CASSESWGLVNNEQFF. The chain links TRBV6-1 to TRBJ2-1; tentative D call: TRBD1 (6 bases). Germline V gene data show CDR1 as MNHNS and CDR2 as SASEGT. Trimming cost V 2 bases and J 5 bases, with 16 bases left between them. The CDR3 length is 16 residues.

J is TRBJ2-1 and V is TRBV9; 9 bases agree with TRBD1. Germline values: CDR1 SGDLS, CDR2 YYNGEE. V was clipped by 3 bases and J by 6 bases; unmatched bases: 7. The length of the CDR3 is 15 residues. In DNA, the CDR3 is TGTGCCAGCAGCGCCTTGGGACAGGGAATCAATGAGCAGTTCTTC. Its translation: CASSALGQGINEQFF.

V gene TRBV19 combines with J gene TRBJ1-4; D gene unclear. The CDR3 length is 18 residues. V lost 1 base and J lost 0, with 15 bases in between. The germline CDR1 and CDR2 sequences are LNHDA and SQIVND (reference sequence). CDR3 DNA: TGTGCCAGTAGTATAGCGAGCCGACAAGTTGCAACTAATGAAAAACTGTTTTTT. This encodes CASSIASRQVATNEKLFF.

The chain carries TRBV30 and TRBJ2-1, with 9 bases matching TRBD2. With V trimmed by 6 bases and J by 2 bases, 8 bases remained unmatched. The CDR3 is 15 amino acids. Germline V gives CDR1 GTSNPN, CDR2 SVGIG (reference sequence). CDR3 in DNA: TGTGCCTGCCTAGCGGGACTCCCCACCTACAATGAGCAGTTCTTC. Protein product: CACLAGLPTYNEQFF.